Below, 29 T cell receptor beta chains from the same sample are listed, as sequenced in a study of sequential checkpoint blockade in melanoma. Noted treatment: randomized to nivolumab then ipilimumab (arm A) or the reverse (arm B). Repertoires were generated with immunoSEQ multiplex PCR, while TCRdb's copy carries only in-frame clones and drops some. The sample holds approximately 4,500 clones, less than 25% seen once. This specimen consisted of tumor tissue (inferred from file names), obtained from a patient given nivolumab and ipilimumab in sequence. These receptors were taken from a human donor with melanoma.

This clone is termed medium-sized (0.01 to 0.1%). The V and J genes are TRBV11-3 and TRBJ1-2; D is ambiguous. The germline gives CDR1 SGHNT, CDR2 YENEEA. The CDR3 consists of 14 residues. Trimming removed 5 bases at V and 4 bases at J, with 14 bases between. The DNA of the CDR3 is TGTGCCAGCAGCCTGTCGGGGTACGGCTATGGCTACACCTTC. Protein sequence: CASSLSGYGYGYTF.

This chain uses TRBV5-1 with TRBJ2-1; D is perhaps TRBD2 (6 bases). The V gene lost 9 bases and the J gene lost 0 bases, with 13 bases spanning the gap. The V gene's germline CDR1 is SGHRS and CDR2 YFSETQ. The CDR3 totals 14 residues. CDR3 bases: TGCGCCACCAATAGCGGAAGCTCCTACAATGAGCAGTTCTTC. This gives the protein CATNSGSSYNEQFF.

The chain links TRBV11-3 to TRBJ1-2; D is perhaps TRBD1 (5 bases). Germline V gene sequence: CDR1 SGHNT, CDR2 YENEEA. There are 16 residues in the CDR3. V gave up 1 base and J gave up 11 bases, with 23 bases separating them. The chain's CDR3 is CASSLGGGPLHASYTF. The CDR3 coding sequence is TGTGCCAGCAGCTTAGGCGGGGGACCCCTCCATGCTTCATACACCTTC.

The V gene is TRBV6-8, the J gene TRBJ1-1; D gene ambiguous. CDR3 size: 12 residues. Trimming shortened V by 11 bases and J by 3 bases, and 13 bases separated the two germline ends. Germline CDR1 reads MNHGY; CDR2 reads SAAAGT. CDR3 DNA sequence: TGTGCCGTACGGGAGTATGACACTGAAGCTTTCTTT. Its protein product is CAVREYDTEAFF.

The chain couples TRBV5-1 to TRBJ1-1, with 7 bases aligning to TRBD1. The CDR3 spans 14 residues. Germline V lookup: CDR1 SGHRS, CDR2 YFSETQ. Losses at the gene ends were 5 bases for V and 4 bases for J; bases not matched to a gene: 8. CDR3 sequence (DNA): TGCGCCAGCAGACAAACAGGGGCTTCCACTGAAGCTTTCTTT. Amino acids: CASRQTGASTEAFF.

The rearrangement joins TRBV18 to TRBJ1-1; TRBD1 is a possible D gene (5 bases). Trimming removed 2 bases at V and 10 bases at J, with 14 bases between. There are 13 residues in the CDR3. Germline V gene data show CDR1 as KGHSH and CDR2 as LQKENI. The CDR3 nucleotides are TGTGCCAGCTCACCATCGGCAGGGTATTCAGCTTTCTTT. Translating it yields CASSPSAGYSAFF.

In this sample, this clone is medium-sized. CDR3 loop: CASSVGVHPEGTQYF. For the CDR3, the DNA is TGTGCCAGCAGCGTAGGAGTCCATCCAGAGGGGACCCAGTACTTC. This chain uses TRBV9 with TRBJ2-5, with a weak D call TRBD2 (5 bases). V lost 0 bases, J lost 7 bases, and 16 bases lay in between. There are 15 residues in the CDR3. CDR1 is SGDLS and CDR2 is YYNGEE in the germline V gene. Combining the CDR3 with reference TRBV9 and TRBJ2-5 gives the whole variable domain DSGVTQTPKHLITATGQRVTLRCSPRSGDLSVYWYQQSLDQGLQFLIQYYNGEERAKGNILERFSAQQFPDLHSELNLSSLELGDSALYFCASSVGVHPEGTQYFGPGTRLLVL.

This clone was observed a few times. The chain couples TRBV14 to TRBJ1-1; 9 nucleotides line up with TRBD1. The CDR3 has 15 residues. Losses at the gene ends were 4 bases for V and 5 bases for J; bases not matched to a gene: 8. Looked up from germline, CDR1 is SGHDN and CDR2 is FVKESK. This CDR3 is CASSLTGGMRTEAFF. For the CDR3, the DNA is TGTGCCAGCAGCCTTACAGGGGGCATGAGGACTGAAGCTTTCTTT. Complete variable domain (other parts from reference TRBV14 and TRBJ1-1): EAGVTQFPSHSVIEKGQTVTLRCDPISGHDNLYWYRRVMGKEIKFLLHFVKESKQDESGMPNNRFLAERTGGTYSTLKVQPAELEDSGVYFCASSLTGGMRTEAFFGQGTRLTVV.

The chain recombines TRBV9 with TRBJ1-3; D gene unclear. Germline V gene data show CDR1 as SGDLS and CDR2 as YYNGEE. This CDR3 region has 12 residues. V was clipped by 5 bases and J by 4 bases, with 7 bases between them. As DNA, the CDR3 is TGTGCCAGCAGTGAATTGGGAAACACCATATATTTT. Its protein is CASSELGNTIYF.

The CDR3 region is CASSLRNGGGNEQFF. The CDR3 DNA reads as TGTGCCAGCAGCTTACGGAACGGGGGGGGCAATGAGCAGTTCTTC. J is TRBJ2-1 and V is TRBV11-3, with 8 nucleotides matching TRBD2. CDR3 size: 15 residues. Germline assignment: CDR1 SGHNT and CDR2 YENEEA. V was pared by 2 bases and J by 6 bases, with 6 bases of the junction left unmatched.

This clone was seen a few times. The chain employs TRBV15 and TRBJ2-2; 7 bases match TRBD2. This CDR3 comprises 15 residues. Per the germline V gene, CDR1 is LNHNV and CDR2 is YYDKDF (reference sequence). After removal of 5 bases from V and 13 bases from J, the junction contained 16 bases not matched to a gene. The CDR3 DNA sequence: TGTGCCACCAGCCCAGATCCGGGCCCAGGGAGGGGGCTGTTTTTT. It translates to CATSPDPGPGRGLFF.

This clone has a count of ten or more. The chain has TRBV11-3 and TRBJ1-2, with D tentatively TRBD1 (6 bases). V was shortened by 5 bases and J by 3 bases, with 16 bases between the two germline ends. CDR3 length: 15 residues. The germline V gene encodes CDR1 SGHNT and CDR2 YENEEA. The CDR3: CASSPYLRGYYGYTF. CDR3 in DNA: TGTGCCAGCAGCCCGTACCTCAGGGGATACTATGGCTACACCTTC.

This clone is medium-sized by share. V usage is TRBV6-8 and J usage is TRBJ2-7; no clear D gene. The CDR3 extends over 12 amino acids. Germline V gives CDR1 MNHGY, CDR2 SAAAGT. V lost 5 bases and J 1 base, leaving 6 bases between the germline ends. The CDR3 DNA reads TGTGCCAGCAGTGAGTTATCCTACGAGCAGTACTTC. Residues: CASSELSYEQYF.

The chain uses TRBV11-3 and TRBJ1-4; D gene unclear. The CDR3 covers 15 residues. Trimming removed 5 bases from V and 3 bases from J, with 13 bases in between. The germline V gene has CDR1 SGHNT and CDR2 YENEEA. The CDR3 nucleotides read TGTGCCAGCAGCGCCGCGGTAGGAGCTAATGAAAAACTGTTTTTT. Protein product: CASSAAVGANEKLFF.

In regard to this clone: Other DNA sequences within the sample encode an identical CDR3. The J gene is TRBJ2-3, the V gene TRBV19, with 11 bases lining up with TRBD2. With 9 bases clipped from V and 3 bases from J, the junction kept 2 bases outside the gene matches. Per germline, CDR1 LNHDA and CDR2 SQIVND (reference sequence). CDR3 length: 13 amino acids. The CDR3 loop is CASRLAGTDTQYF. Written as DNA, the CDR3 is TGTGCCAGCAGACTAGCGGGGACAGATACGCAGTATTTT. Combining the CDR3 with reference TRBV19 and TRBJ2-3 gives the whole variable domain DGGITQSPKYLFRKEGQNVTLSCEQNLNHDAMYWYRQDPGQGLRLIYYSQIVNDFQKGDIAEGYSVSREKKESFPLTVTSAQKNPTAFYLCASRLAGTDTQYFGPGTRLTVL.

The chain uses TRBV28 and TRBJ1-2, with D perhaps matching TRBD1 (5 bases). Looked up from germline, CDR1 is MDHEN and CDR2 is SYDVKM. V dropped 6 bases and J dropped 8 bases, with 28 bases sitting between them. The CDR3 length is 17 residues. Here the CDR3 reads CASSTLTVRGVIGGYTF. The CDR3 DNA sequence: TGTGCCAGCAGCACACTCACGGTCCGGGGCGTAATCGGAGGCTACACCTTC.

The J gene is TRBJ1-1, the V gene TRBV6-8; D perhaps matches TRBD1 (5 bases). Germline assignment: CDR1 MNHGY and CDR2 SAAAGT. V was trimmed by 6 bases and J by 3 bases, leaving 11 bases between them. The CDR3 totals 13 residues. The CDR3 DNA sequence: TGTGCCAGCAGGCAACAGGAGGACACTGAAGCTTTCTTT. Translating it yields CASRQQEDTEAFF.

In nucleotides, the CDR3 is TGCGCCAGCAAGGTTGAACCGTCCACAGATACGCAGTATTTT. This encodes CASKVEPSTDTQYF. The genes are TRBV5-1 and TRBJ2-3; D not resolved. This CDR3 contains 14 residues. Trimming shortened V by 6 bases and J by 2 bases, and 13 bases separated the two germline ends. CDR1 and CDR2 from the germline V gene are SGHRS and YFSETQ.

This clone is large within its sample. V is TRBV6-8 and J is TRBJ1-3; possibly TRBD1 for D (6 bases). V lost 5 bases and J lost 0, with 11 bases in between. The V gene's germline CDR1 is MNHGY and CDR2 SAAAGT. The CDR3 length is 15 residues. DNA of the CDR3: TGTGCCAGCAGTCCGACAGGCGACTCTGGAAACACCATATATTTT. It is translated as CASSPTGDSGNTIYF.

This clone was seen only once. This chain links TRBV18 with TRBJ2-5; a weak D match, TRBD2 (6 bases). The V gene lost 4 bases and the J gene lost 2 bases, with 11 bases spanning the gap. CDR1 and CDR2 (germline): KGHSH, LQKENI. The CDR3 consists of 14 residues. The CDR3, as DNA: TGTGCCAGCTCACTGCGCGGAGGGCAAGAGACCCAGTACTTC. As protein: CASSLRGGQETQYF. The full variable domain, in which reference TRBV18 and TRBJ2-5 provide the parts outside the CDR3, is NAGVMQNPRHLVRRRGQEARLRCSPMKGHSHVYWYRQLPEEGLKFMVYLQKENIIDESGMPKERFSAEFPKEGPSILRIQQVVRGDSAAYFCASSLRGGQETQYFGPGTRLLVL.

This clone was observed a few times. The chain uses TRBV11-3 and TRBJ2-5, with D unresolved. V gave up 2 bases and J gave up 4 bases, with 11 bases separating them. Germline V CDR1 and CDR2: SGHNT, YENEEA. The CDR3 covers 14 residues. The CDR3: CASSLQSGSETQYF. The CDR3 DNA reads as TGTGCCAGCAGCTTACAGTCAGGTTCAGAGACCCAGTACTTC.

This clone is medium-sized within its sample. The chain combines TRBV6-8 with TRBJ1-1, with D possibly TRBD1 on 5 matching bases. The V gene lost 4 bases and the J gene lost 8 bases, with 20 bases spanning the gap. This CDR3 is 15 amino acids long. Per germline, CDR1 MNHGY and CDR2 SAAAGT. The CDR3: CASSLVRGREKEAFF. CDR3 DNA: TGTGCCAGCAGTTTAGTACGGGGCAGGGAAAAAGAAGCTTTCTTT.

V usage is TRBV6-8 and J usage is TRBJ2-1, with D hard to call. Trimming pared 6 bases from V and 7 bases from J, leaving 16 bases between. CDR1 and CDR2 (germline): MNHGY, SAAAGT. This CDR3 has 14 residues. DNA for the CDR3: TGTGCCAGCAGACCACATGAATCCCCAAATGAGCAGTTCTTC. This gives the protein CASRPHESPNEQFF.

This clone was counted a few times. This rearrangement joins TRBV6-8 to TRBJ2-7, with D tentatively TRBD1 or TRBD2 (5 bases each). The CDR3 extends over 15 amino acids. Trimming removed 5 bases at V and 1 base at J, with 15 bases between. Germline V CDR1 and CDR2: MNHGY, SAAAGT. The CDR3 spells CASSDGAVTSYEQYF. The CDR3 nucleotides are TGTGCCAGCAGTGACGGGGCAGTTACTTCCTACGAGCAGTACTTC.

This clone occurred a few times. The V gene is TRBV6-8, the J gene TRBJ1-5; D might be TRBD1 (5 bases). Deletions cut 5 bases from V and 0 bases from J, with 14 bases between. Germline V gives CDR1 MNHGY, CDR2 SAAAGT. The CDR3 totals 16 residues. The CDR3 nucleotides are TGTGCCAGCAGTGACAGCTCGGGGAATAGCAATCAGCCCCAGCATTTT. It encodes CASSDSSGNSNQPQHF.

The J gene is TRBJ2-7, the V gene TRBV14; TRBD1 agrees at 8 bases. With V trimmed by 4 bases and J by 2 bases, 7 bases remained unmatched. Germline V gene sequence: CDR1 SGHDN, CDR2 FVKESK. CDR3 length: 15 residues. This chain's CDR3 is CASSRAMTGAYEQYF. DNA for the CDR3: TGTGCCAGCAGCCGGGCGATGACAGGGGCCTACGAGCAGTACTTC. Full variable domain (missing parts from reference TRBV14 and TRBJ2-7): EAGVTQFPSHSVIEKGQTVTLRCDPISGHDNLYWYRRVMGKEIKFLLHFVKESKQDESGMPNNRFLAERTGGTYSTLKVQPAELEDSGVYFCASSRAMTGAYEQYFGPGTRLTVT.

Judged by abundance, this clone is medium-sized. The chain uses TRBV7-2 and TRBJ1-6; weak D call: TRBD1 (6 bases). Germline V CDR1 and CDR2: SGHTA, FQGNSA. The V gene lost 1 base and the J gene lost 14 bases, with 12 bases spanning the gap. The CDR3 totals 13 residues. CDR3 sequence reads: CASSLGGGQTLHF. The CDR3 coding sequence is TGTGCCAGCAGCTTAGGGGGGGGACAAACCCTCCACTTT. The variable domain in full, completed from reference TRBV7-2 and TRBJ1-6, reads GAGVSQSPSNKVTEKGKDVELRCDPISGHTALYWYRQSLGQGLEFLIYFQGNSAPDKSGLPSDRFSAERTGGSVSTLTIQRTQQEDSAVYLCASSLGGGQTLHFGNGTRLTVT.

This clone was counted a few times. The chain's CDR3 is CASSYSSGGALNEQFF. Here the CDR3 DNA reads TGTGCCAGCAGTTACTCGAGCGGGGGGGCCCTGAATGAGCAGTTCTTC. The chain links TRBV6-8 to TRBJ2-1, with 10 bases lining up with TRBD2. The trim removed 0 bases at V and 7 bases at J, leaving 6 bases unmatched. CDR3 length: 16 amino acids. Germline lookup yields CDR1 MNHGY and CDR2 SAAAGT.

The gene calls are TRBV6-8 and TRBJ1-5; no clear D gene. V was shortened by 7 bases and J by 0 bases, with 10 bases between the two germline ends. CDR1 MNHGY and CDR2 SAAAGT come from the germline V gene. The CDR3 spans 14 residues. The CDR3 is CASMPDHSNQPQHF. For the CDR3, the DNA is TGTGCCAGCATGCCGGACCATAGCAATCAGCCCCAGCATTTT.